The clone carrying this T cell receptor (beta chain) was observed many times. Trimming pared 2 bases from V and 3 bases from J, leaving 11 bases between. Germline CDR1 is SGHRS and CDR2 is YFSETQ. The CDR3 has 14 residues. This specimen comes from a study of regulatory T cells in long-lasting Graves disease. As to time point: newly diagnosed GD, antithyroid drugs for less than 3 months. There was RNA extracted from PBMCs, and the TCR library was made from it. Researchers made TCR beta libraries by using iRepertoire HTBI primers and running Arm-PCR on CDR3 regions. MiXCR, applied by TCRdb to the multiplex PCR reads, yields one record per CDR3 protein. This table has around 250,000 distinct CDR3 sequences, under 20% appearing once. Another study also made use of these data, one on T cells in Graves' hyperthyroidism and ophthalmopathy. From that report: A 13 V-J signature model discriminated ophthalmopathy versus stable hyperthyroidism. The model anticipated ophthalmopathy a median 6.5 months pre-onset.

This specimen was peripheral blood mononuclear cells (PBMCs), taken at new diagnosis, from a patient treated with antithyroid drugs. This chain links TRBV5-1 with TRBJ1-2; no clear D gene. The origin of this receptor is a woman aged 30 to 39 with Graves disease. The DNA for the CDR3 is TGCGCCAGCAGCTTTCGAGGGCGCGACTATGGCTACACCTTC. This codes for CASSFRGRDYGYTF.